This passage covers 24 T cell receptor beta chains from one sample sequenced in a study of T cell responses to AZD1222 COVID-19 vaccine (dated by TCRdb to 2020 to 2022). The sample's time point label, in plain terms: about 28 days (+/-7) after the second vaccine dose. The treatment or condition label for this specimen denotes: meningococcal conjugate vaccine given as trial control. Library construction relied on the immunoSEQ multiplex PCR assay. TCRdb took this table from immuneACCESS and kept in-frame rearrangements with V and J called. Such tables lack part of the clones; where checked against another copy, unresolved V genes explain under half of the gap, and the rest is unexplained. Here the sample has about 120,000 clones; about 93% occur a single time. Over 4% of the sample goes to the ten largest clones. Here the sequenced sample was peripheral blood, taken 28 days after the second dose of the MenACWY control vaccine. The receptors stem from an adult who received the MenACWY meningococcal vaccine as a control.

The gene calls are TRBV10-2 and TRBJ2-4; D perhaps matches TRBD2 (6 bases). The germline V and J ends were trimmed by 2 bases and 8 bases, with 13 bases remaining between them. CDR3 length: 14 residues. Germline lookup yields CDR1 WSHSY and CDR2 SAAADI. This chain's CDR3 is CASSEGGLRDIQYF. In DNA, the CDR3 is TGCGCCAGCAGTGAGGGGGGACTCAGGGACATTCAGTACTTC.

The rearrangement joins TRBV4-2 to TRBJ2-3; 9 bases agree with TRBD1. The length of the CDR3 is 17 residues. Trimming at V came to 1 base and at J to 1 base, leaving 6 bases not matched to a gene. CDR1 and CDR2 from the germline V gene are LGHNA and YNFKEQ. The CDR3 nucleotides read TGTGCCAGCAGCCAAGCCGTGACAGGGGGTGGCACAGATACGCAGTATTTT. This encodes CASSQAVTGGGTDTQYF.

The chain employs TRBV24-1 and TRBJ1-5, with 10 nucleotides matching TRBD1. V dropped 3 bases and J dropped 4; count of bases not matched to a gene: 5. The CDR3 extends over 16 amino acids. Looked up from germline, CDR1 is KGHDR and CDR2 is SFDVKD. The DNA of the CDR3 is TGTGCCACCAGTGATCCCAGACAGGGGGCTAATCAGCCCCAGCATTTT. Translating it yields CATSDPRQGANQPQHF.

CDR3 loop: CASSLQSYEQYF. CDR3 in DNA: TGTGCCAGCAGTCTCCAATCCTACGAGCAGTACTTC. The chain has TRBV28 and TRBJ2-7; no definite D call. From germline, CDR1 is MDHEN and CDR2 SYDVKM. CDR3 length: 12 residues. V was cut by 5 bases and J by 1 base, with 6 bases left in between.

The chain carries TRBV11-2 and TRBJ2-5; 9 bases are a match to TRBD1. V was pared by 5 bases and J by 5 bases, with 12 bases of the junction left unmatched. The germline CDR1 and CDR2 sequences are SGHAT and FQNNGV. The CDR3 length is 16 residues. The CDR3 is CASSQWTGAPQETQYF. The CDR3 nucleotides are TGTGCCAGCAGCCAATGGACAGGGGCGCCCCAGGAGACCCAGTACTTC. Full variable domain (remainder filled in from reference TRBV11-2 and TRBJ2-5): EAGVAQSPRYKIIEKRQSVAFWCNPISGHATLYWYQQILGQGPKLLIQFQNNGVVDDSQLPKDRFSAERLKGVDSTLKIQPAKLEDSAVYLCASSQWTGAPQETQYFGPGTRLLVL.

The genes are TRBV4-2 and TRBJ1-1; TRBD1 agrees at 8 bases. This CDR3 comprises 13 residues. V lost 5 bases and J lost 7; bases outside the gene matches: 6. The germline V gene encodes CDR1 LGHNA and CDR2 YNFKEQ. CDR3 coding DNA: TGTGCCAGCAGCGAGACAGGGGTCGATGAAGCTTTCTTT. It is translated as CASSETGVDEAFF.

The chain recombines TRBV7-9 with TRBJ2-2; no clear D. The CDR3 length is 15 residues. The germline V gene has CDR1 SEHNR and CDR2 FQNEAQ (reference sequence). The V end was cut by 0 bases, the J end by 1 base, with 6 bases between. CDR3 loop: CASSLATGNTGELFF. CDR3 in DNA: TGTGCCAGCAGCTTAGCTACGGGGAACACCGGGGAGCTGTTTTTT.

This clone was found many times. The CDR3 sequence is CASSSRTGIMDEQYF. CDR3 in DNA: TGTGCCAGCAGCTCCCGGACAGGGATCATGGACGAGCAGTACTTC. The chain combines TRBV5-4 with TRBJ2-7; 8 bases map to TRBD1. The V gene's germline CDR1 is SGHNT and CDR2 YYREEE (reference sequence). The J segment lost 5 bases and the V segment lost 3 bases, leaving 10 bases of the junction unmatched. This CDR3 contains 15 residues.

The count of this clone is one. The gene calls are TRBV14 and TRBJ1-1, with D perhaps matching TRBD1 (6 bases). Germline V gene data show CDR1 as SGHDN and CDR2 as FVKESK. This CDR3 is 14 amino acids long. Trimming removed 6 bases from V and 1 base from J, with 12 bases in between. CDR3 sequence: CASRLQGRNTEAFF. CDR3 coding DNA: TGTGCCAGCAGACTACAGGGACGGAACACTGAAGCTTTCTTT. The whole variable domain, filled in from reference TRBV14 and TRBJ1-1, reads EAGVTQFPSHSVIEKGQTVTLRCDPISGHDNLYWYRRVMGKEIKFLLHFVKESKQDESGMPNNRFLAERTGGTYSTLKVQPAELEDSGVYFCASRLQGRNTEAFFGQGTRLTVV.

The chain joins TRBV10-3 to TRBJ1-2; D remains ambiguous. This CDR3 comprises 13 residues. Germline V gene lookup returns CDR1 ENHRY and CDR2 SYGVKD. V was cut by 2 bases and J by 0 bases, with 4 bases left in between. This chain's CDR3 is CAISEKANYGYTF. In DNA, the CDR3 is TGTGCCATCAGTGAGAAGGCTAACTATGGCTACACCTTC.

J is TRBJ2-7 and V is TRBV3-1 (or the pseudogene TRBV3-2); possible D gene TRBD2, 5 bases. V dropped 0 bases and J dropped 6 bases, with 18 bases sitting between them. Germline V CDR1 and CDR2: LGHDT, YNNKEL (reference sequence). The CDR3 has 16 amino acids. This CDR3 reads CASSQEYGVPRREQYF. In nucleotides, the CDR3 is TGTGCCAGCAGCCAAGAGTACGGGGTACCGCGACGCGAGCAGTACTTC.

The J gene is TRBJ2-1, the V gene TRBV2; D call uncertain. Germline lookup yields CDR1 SNHLY and CDR2 FYNNEI. Trimming pared 1 base from V and 0 bases from J, leaving 7 bases between. This CDR3 is 15 amino acids long. CDR3 sequence reads: CASSEDRASYNEQFF. CDR3 in DNA: TGTGCCAGCAGTGAAGACCGCGCCTCCTACAATGAGCAGTTCTTC.

Regarding this clone: Other DNA sequences in this sample translate to the same CDR3. This chain uses TRBV13 with TRBJ2-1; 9 bases are a match to TRBD2. This CDR3 has 17 amino acids. Trimming cost V 0 bases and J 2 bases; bases outside gene matches: 5. Looked up from germline, CDR1 is PRHDT and CDR2 is FYEKMQ (reference sequence). The CDR3 nucleotides are TGTGCCAGCAGCTTAGGACTAGCGGGCGGAACCTACAATGAGCAGTTCTTC. Its protein is CASSLGLAGGTYNEQFF. Based on the CDR3 plus reference TRBV13 and TRBJ2-1, the full variable domain is AAGVIQSPRHLIKEKRETATLKCYPIPRHDTVYWYQQGPGQDPQFLISFYEKMQSDKGSIPDRFSAQQFSDYHSELNMSSLELGDSALYFCASSLGLAGGTYNEQFFGPGTRLTVL.

J is TRBJ2-5 and V is TRBV7-3; 8 bases align to TRBD2. V was clipped by 5 bases and J by 5 bases; unmatched bases: 10. Germline CDR1 is SGHTA and CDR2 is FQGTGA. This CDR3 has 15 residues. The CDR3 DNA is TGTGCCAGCAGCCCCCAAGCGGGAGTACCTGAGACCCAGTACTTC. Translated, it gives CASSPQAGVPETQYF.

The V and J genes are TRBV28 and TRBJ2-5; 7 bases map to TRBD2. Germline lookup yields CDR1 MDHEN and CDR2 SYDVKM. The CDR3 consists of 17 residues. With 5 bases clipped from V and 4 bases from J, the junction kept 16 bases outside the gene matches. CDR3 nucleotide sequence: TGTGCCAGCAGTACCTTGGGGGGAGGGCTAGGGACAGAGACCCAGTACTTC. Amino acids: CASSTLGGGLGTETQYF.

The chain employs TRBV7-2 and TRBJ2-5, with D uncertain. Germline-derived CDR1 and CDR2 are SGHTA and FQGNSA. The CDR3 is made up of 16 amino acids. Trimming cost V 5 bases and J 2 bases, with 18 bases left between them. CDR3 protein: CASSPSLIVAQETQYF. The CDR3 nucleotides are TGTGCCAGCAGCCCTTCACTAATCGTGGCTCAAGAGACCCAGTACTTC. Filled out from reference TRBV7-2 and TRBJ2-5, the complete variable domain reads GAGVSQSPSNKVTEKGKDVELRCDPISGHTALYWYRQSLGQGLEFLIYFQGNSAPDKSGLPSDRFSAERTGGSVSTLTIQRTQQEDSAVYLCASSPSLIVAQETQYFGPGTRLLVL.

This chain uses TRBV5-1 with TRBJ2-3; D is unclear. Trimming left V 2 bases short and J 2 bases short, with 9 bases between. In germline, CDR1 is SGHRS, CDR2 YFSETQ. This CDR3 is built from 14 residues. The DNA for the CDR3 is TGCGCCAGCAGCTTCAGGACCAACACAGATACGCAGTATTTT. Amino acid sequence: CASSFRTNTDTQYF.

This chain links TRBV5-5 with TRBJ2-5, with 8 bases aligning to TRBD1. After removal of 2 bases from V and 5 bases from J, the junction contained 8 bases not matched to a gene. CDR1 is SGHKS and CDR2 is YYEKEE in the germline V gene (reference sequence). CDR3 size: 15 residues. As DNA, the CDR3 is TGTGCCAGCAGCTTAGCAGGGGGCTTTGGGGAGACCCAGTACTTC. Amino acids: CASSLAGGFGETQYF.

For the CDR3, the DNA is TGTGCCTGGAGTGTGGACAGGATAGAAGAAAAACTGTTTTTT. It yields the protein CAWSVDRIEEKLFF. This chain links TRBV30 with TRBJ1-4; TRBD1 matches at 7 bases. Germline-derived CDR1 and CDR2 are GTSNPN and SVGIG (reference sequence). J was trimmed by 8 bases and V by 0 bases; bases with no gene match: 6. The CDR3 loop spans 14 amino acids. Based on the CDR3 plus reference TRBV30 and TRBJ1-4, the full variable domain is SQTIHQWPATLVQPVGSPLSLECTVEGTSNPNLYWYRQAAGRGLQLLFYSVGIGQISSEVPQNLSASRPQDRQFILSSKKLLLSDSGFYLCAWSVDRIEEKLFFGSGTQLSVL.

The chain couples TRBV5-4 to TRBJ1-1; D possibly corresponds to TRBD1 (5 bases). V was pared by 4 bases and J by 6 bases, with 10 bases between. The germline V gene encodes CDR1 SGHNT and CDR2 YYREEE (reference sequence). The CDR3 has 12 amino acids. The CDR3 reads CASSPGGSEAFF. CDR3 nucleotide sequence: TGTGCCAGCAGCCCCGGGGGGTCTGAAGCTTTCTTT.

The chain joins TRBV28 to TRBJ2-7; no definite D call. CDR1 is MDHEN and CDR2 is SYDVKM in the germline V gene. This CDR3 is built from 11 residues. Trimming stripped 7 bases from V and 7 bases from J, with 11 bases between. As DNA, the CDR3 is TGTGCCAGCACCTACTCTAGGGAGCAGTACTTC. Translating gives CASTYSREQYF. The whole variable domain, filled in from reference TRBV28 and TRBJ2-7, reads DVKVTQSSRYLVKRTGEKVFLECVQDMDHENMFWYRQDPGLGLRLIYFSYDVKMKEKGDIPEGYSVSREKKERFSLILESASTNQTSMYLCASTYSREQYFGPGTRLTVT.

The CDR3 reads CASTPRGINTEAFF. In nucleotides, the CDR3 is TGTGCCAGCACCCCAAGGGGGATTAACACTGAAGCTTTCTTT. The V and J genes are TRBV27 and TRBJ1-1; D might be TRBD1 (6 bases). The CDR3 spans 14 residues. The V end was cut by 7 bases, the J end by 2 bases, with 14 bases between. Germline-derived CDR1 and CDR2 are MNHEY and SMNVEV (reference sequence).

The V call is TRBV5-1, the J call TRBJ2-1, with 10 bases lining up with TRBD2. Germline V gene data show CDR1 as SGHRS and CDR2 as YFSETQ. After removal of 3 bases from V and 2 bases from J, the junction contained 5 bases not matched to a gene. This CDR3 region has 16 residues. As DNA, the CDR3 is TGCGCCAGCAGCTGGACTAGCGGAAACCCCTACAATGAGCAGTTCTTC. Translating it yields CASSWTSGNPYNEQFF.

V is TRBV21-1 and J is TRBJ2-7. TRBV21-1 is noted as a pseudogene. The CDR3 spans 13 residues. Written as DNA, the CDR3 is TGTGCCAGCAGCAGAAGGGCGCCCTACGAGCAGTACGTC. This translates into CASSRRAPYEQYV.